This entry lists 8 T cell receptor beta chains sequenced from one sample in a study of T cells in Graves' hyperthyroidism and ophthalmopathy. Template material for amplifying TCR beta CDR3 regions consisted of RNA transcripts. RT-PCR in the first round (using the HTBI primer set) targeted the TCR CDR3. From the multiplex PCR reads, TCRdb called clonotypes with MiXCR, one entry per CDR3 protein. Among around 380,000 distinct CDR3 sequences, approximately 12% were seen once, and the ten largest hold less than 25%. The sequencing input was blood. Receptors originate from a man under 40 with Graves' hyperthyroidism that later progressed to Graves' ophthalmopathy.

This clonotype was counted many times. The gene calls are TRBV7-8 and TRBJ2-3; 10 nucleotides line up with TRBD2. The V and J ends lost 5 bases and 5 bases, in that order; junction bases with no gene match: 7. CDR3 length: 15 amino acids. Germline assignment: CDR1 SGHVS and CDR2 FQNEAQ. CDR3 in DNA: TGTGCCAGCAGCCTCCTAGCGGGGGTGGGAGATACGCAGTATTTT. Protein sequence: CASSLLAGVGDTQYF.

The chain combines TRBV9 with TRBJ1-3, with D unclear. The germline gives CDR1 SGDLS, CDR2 YYNGEE. Trimming removed 1 base from V and 4 bases from J, with 6 bases in between. The CDR3 is 13 amino acids. The CDR3 DNA is TGTGCCAGCAGCGTACTCTCCGGAAACACCATATATTTT. Translating gives CASSVLSGNTIYF. Drawing the rest from reference TRBV9 and TRBJ1-3, the complete variable domain is DSGVTQTPKHLITATGQRVTLRCSPRSGDLSVYWYQQSLDQGLQFLIQYYNGEERAKGNILERFSAQQFPDLHSELNLSSLELGDSALYFCASSVLSGNTIYFGEGSWLTVV.

This clonotype was counted at least ten times. V and J are TRBV6-1 and TRBJ2-1; 8 bases line up with TRBD2. With V trimmed by 6 bases and J by 0 bases, 4 bases remained unmatched. Germline V lookup: CDR1 MNHNS, CDR2 SASEGT. This CDR3 comprises 15 residues. CDR3 nucleotide sequence: TGTGCCAGCAGGGACGGACTAGCCTCCTACAATGAGCAGTTCTTC. As protein: CASRDGLASYNEQFF.

This clonotype was found many times. The rearrangement links TRBV28 to TRBJ1-4; possible D gene TRBD1, 6 bases. The CDR3 runs 16 residues. The V gene lost 1 base and the J gene lost 7 bases, with 16 bases spanning the gap. Germline CDR1 is MDHEN and CDR2 is SYDVKM. The CDR3 DNA follows: TGTGCCAGCAGTTTATCATCAGGGGCAGGTCGTGAAAAACTGTTTTTT. It codes for CASSLSSGAGREKLFF. The entire variable domain, with the rest obtained from reference TRBV28 and TRBJ1-4, is as follows: DVKVTQSSRYLVKRTGEKVFLECVQDMDHENMFWYRQDPGLGLRLIYFSYDVKMKEKGDIPEGYSVSREKKERFSLILESASTNQTSMYLCASSLSSGAGREKLFFGSGTQLSVL.

This clonotype showed up many times. This chain uses TRBV7-2 with TRBJ1-5, with D possibly TRBD1 on 6 matching bases. The V gene lost 3 bases and the J gene lost 9 bases, with 18 bases spanning the gap. This CDR3 comprises 15 residues. Germline V gene sequence: CDR1 SGHTA, CDR2 FQGNSA. For the CDR3, the DNA is TGTGCCAGCAGCTTCGCTGGGGGGGCCCATCGGCCCCAGCATTTT. It translates to CASSFAGGAHRPQHF.

This clonotype has more than one count but fewer than ten. This chain uses TRBV20-1 with TRBJ1-2; possible D gene TRBD1, 5 bases. The germline CDR1 and CDR2 sequences are DFQATT and SNEGSKA (reference sequence). Trimming pared 0 bases from V and 8 bases from J, leaving 16 bases between. The CDR3 is 14 amino acids. This CDR3 reads CSARDGSRGWGYTF. CDR3 coding DNA: TGCAGTGCTAGAGATGGGTCGAGGGGATGGGGCTACACCTTC.

This clonotype was seen many times. This rearrangement joins TRBV4-1 to TRBJ1-5; 7 nucleotides line up with TRBD1. CDR3 length: 15 amino acids. Germline CDR1 is MGHRA and CDR2 is YSYEKL. V shed 2 bases, J shed 7 bases, and the junction held 8 bases outside the gene matches. In DNA, the CDR3 is TGCGCCAGCAGCCAATATTGGGCAGGGGGGCAGCCCCAGCATTTT. Translating gives CASSQYWAGGQPQHF.

This clonotype was observed at least ten times. The chain has TRBV28 and TRBJ2-7, with unresolved D. Trimming cost V 2 bases and J 0 bases, with 14 bases left between them. CDR1 and CDR2 from the germline V gene are MDHEN and SYDVKM. The CDR3 extends over 16 amino acids. CDR3 in amino acids: CASSLIGFDTSYEQYF. The CDR3 DNA follows: TGTGCCAGCAGTTTAATCGGTTTTGACACCTCCTACGAGCAGTACTTC.